This TCR beta chain was documented in a study of blood T cell repertoires in COVID-19. Whole-study context: PBMCs, B-cell-depleted T cells, or T cells provided the cDNA or gDNA that made up the material.

Measured with immunoSEQ multiplex PCR; TCRdb has only the in-frame clones, and not every one. Here the sample spans around 270,000 clones, around 86% being singletons. This clone appeared a few times. The V gene lost 6 bases and the J gene lost 7 bases, with 10 bases spanning the gap. The CDR3 runs to 12 residues. Germline CDR1 reads MNHEY; CDR2 reads SVGEGT. The chain links TRBV6-2 or TRBV6-3 to TRBJ2-1; unclear D gene. The TCR comes from a man aged 40-50 years who had recovered from COVID-19. Sequencing was done on a sample of peripheral blood. Written as DNA, the CDR3 is TGTGCCAGCAGCCCCTTTCGGAATGAGCAGTTCTTC. It translates to CASSPFRNEQFF.